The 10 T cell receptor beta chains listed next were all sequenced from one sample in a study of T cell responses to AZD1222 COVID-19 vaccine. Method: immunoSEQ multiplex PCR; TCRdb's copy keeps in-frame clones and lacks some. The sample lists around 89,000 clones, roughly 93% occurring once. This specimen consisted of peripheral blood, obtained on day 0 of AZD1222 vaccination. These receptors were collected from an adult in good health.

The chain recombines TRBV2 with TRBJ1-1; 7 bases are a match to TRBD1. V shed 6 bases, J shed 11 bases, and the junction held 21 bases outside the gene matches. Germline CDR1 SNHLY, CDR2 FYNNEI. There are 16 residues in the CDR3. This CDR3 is CASSQRQTGRLLGAFF. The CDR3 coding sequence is TGTGCCAGCAGCCAGCGTCAGACAGGGCGTTTGTTAGGCGCTTTCTTT. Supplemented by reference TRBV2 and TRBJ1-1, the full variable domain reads EPEVTQTPSHQVTQMGQEVILRCVPISNHLYFYWYRQILGQKVEFLVSFYNNEISEKSEIFDDQFSVERPDGSNFTLKIRSTKLEDSAMYFCASSQRQTGRLLGAFFGQGTRLTVV.

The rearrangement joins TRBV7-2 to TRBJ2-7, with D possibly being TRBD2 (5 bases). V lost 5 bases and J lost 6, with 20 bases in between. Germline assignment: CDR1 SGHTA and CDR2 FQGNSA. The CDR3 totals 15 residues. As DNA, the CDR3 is TGTGCCAGCAGCCCGCCGGGAAGCATAATTGGCGAGCAGTACTTC. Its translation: CASSPPGSIIGEQYF.

The CDR3 here is CATSDASSGGASDTQYF. CDR3 nucleotide sequence: TGTGCCACCAGTGATGCGTCTAGCGGGGGGGCCAGCGATACGCAGTATTTT. The chain combines TRBV24-1 with TRBJ2-3, with 12 nucleotides matching TRBD2. Germline trimming cut 3 bases from V and 6 bases from J; bases unmatched to any gene: 9. Germline V lookup: CDR1 KGHDR, CDR2 SFDVKD. CDR3 length: 17 amino acids.

The CDR3 region is CASSERVSNQPQHF. CDR3 sequence (DNA): TGTGCCAGCAGTGAACGCGTTAGCAATCAGCCCCAGCATTTT. The chain uses TRBV2 and TRBJ1-5; no clear D. The V and J ends lost 2 bases and 0 bases respectively, with 5 bases between them. In germline, CDR1 is SNHLY, CDR2 FYNNEI. This CDR3 spans 14 amino acids. The full variable domain, its missing parts supplied by reference TRBV2 and TRBJ1-5, is EPEVTQTPSHQVTQMGQEVILRCVPISNHLYFYWYRQILGQKVEFLVSFYNNEISEKSEIFDDQFSVERPDGSNFTLKIRSTKLEDSAMYFCASSERVSNQPQHFGDGTRLSIL.

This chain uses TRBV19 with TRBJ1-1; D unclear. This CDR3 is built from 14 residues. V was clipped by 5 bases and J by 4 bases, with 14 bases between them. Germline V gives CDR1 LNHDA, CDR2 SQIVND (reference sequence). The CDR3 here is CASSYARFSTEAFF. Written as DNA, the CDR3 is TGTGCCAGTAGTTACGCCCGGTTTAGCACTGAAGCTTTCTTT.

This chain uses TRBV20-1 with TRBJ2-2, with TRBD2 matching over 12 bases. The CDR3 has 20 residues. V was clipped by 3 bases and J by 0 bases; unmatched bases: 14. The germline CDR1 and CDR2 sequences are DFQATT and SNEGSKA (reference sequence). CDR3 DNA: TGCAGTGCTAGTACGAGGACTAGCGGGGAGTACTCCGCGAACACCGGGGAGCTGTTTTTT. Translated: CSASTRTSGEYSANTGELFF.

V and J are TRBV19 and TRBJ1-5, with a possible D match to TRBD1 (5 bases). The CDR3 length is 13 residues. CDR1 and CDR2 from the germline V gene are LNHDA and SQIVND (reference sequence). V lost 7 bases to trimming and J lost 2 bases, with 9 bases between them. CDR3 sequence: CASTPGGNQPQHF. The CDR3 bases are TGTGCCAGTACCCCGGGGGGCAATCAGCCCCAGCATTTT.

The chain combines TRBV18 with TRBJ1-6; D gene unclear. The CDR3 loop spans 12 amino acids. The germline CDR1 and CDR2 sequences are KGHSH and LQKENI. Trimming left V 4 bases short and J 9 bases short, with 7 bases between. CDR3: CASSLRTSPLHF. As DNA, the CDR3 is TGTGCCAGCTCACTGAGGACTTCACCCCTCCACTTT.

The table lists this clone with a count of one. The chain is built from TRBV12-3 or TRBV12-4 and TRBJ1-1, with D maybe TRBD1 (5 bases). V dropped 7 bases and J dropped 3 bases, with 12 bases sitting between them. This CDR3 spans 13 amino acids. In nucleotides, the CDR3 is TGTGCCAGCACCACCCAGGGATACACTGAAGCTTTCTTT. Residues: CASTTQGYTEAFF.

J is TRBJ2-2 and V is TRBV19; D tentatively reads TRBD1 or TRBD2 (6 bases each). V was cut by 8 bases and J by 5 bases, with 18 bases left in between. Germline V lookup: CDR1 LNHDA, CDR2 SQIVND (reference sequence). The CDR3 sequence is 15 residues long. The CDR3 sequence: CASGITGASTGELFF. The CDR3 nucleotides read TGTGCCAGTGGGATAACGGGGGCATCAACCGGGGAGCTGTTTTTT.